The rows below give T cell receptor beta chains drawn from one sample of a study of OX40 agonist ivuxolimab in advanced cancers. Repertoires were generated with immunoSEQ multiplex PCR, while TCRdb's copy carries only in-frame clones and drops some. Of tens of thousands of clones listed, around 91% are singletons. The input for sequencing was CD4+ or CD8+ T cells sorted from blood, taken in a trial of the OX40 agonist ivuxolimab. These receptors originate from an adult with an advanced solid tumor such as melanoma, head and neck, liver or kidney cancer. The CDR3 runs from the conserved cysteine through the conserved F or W.

J: TRBJ2-3; V: TRBV7-3; CDR3: CASSLGTSRTDTQYF
J: .; V: TRBV28; CDR3: CASRTLPSEQYF
J: TRBJ2-7; V: TRBV28; CDR3: CASSFAAGSYEQYF
J: TRBJ2-3; V: TRBV5-4; CDR3: CASSSEGHLPDTDTQYF
J: TRBJ1-2; V: TRBV20-1; CDR3: CSASSDYGYTF
J: TRBJ2-7; V: TRBV28; CDR3: CASSPTVTSYEQYF
J: TRBJ2-1; V: TRBV2; CDR3: CASSDSNEQFF
J: TRBJ2-7; V: TRBV10-1; CDR3: CASSDRDRAYEQYF
J: TRBJ2-2; V: TRBV25-1; CDR3: CASSGNTGELFF
J: TRBJ1-1; V: TRBV6-5; CDR3: CASSYQGSTEAFF
J: TRBJ2-6; V: TRBV23-1; CDR3: CASSIRDTQQSRANVLTF
J: TRBJ1-2; V: TRBV30; CDR3: CAWSVRLEGTRYYGYTF
J: TRBJ2-5; V: TRBV28; CDR3: CASSLAGTSIRETQYF
J: TRBJ1-2; V: TRBV29-1; CDR3: CSVTTDNYGYTF
J: TRBJ1-1; V: TRBV19; CDR3: CASSIGTELGAFF
J: TRBJ2-1; V: TRBV27; CDR3: CASSLAPSPYNEQFF
J: TRBJ2-7; V: TRBV5-1; CDR3: CASSSSMGQGYEQYF
J: TRBJ2-3; V: TRBV27; CDR3: CASSFAGFTDTQYF
J: TRBJ2-7; V: TRBV15; CDR3: CATSSGGETYEQYF
J: TRBJ2-1; V: TRBV5-1; CDR3: CASSLSSGGTYNEQFF
J: TRBJ1-6; V: TRBV27; CDR3: CASSPTDLVSLHF
J: TRBJ1-5; V: TRBV27; CDR3: CASSQDGGNQPQHF
J: TRBJ1-2; V: TRBV4-3; CDR3: CASSQEQALIGYTF
J: TRBJ2-3; V: TRBV5-1; CDR3: CASSWTSGSPSTDTQYF
J: TRBJ1-6; V: TRBV11-2; CDR3: CASSLQGSSSPLHF
J: TRBJ2-1; V: TRBV7-2; CDR3: CASSLLGQAGENEQFF
J: TRBJ2-1; V: TRBV18; CDR3: CASSPTGGLYNEQFF
J: TRBJ2-7; V: TRBV7-2; CDR3: CASSHNPPGVEGPSEQYF
J: TRBJ1-1; V: TRBV7-2; CDR3: CASSLAYGPGAFF
J: TRBJ2-7; V: TRBV13; CDR3: CASSHRGLGLWEQYF
J: TRBJ1-5; V: TRBV2; CDR3: CASSEGWGQPQHF